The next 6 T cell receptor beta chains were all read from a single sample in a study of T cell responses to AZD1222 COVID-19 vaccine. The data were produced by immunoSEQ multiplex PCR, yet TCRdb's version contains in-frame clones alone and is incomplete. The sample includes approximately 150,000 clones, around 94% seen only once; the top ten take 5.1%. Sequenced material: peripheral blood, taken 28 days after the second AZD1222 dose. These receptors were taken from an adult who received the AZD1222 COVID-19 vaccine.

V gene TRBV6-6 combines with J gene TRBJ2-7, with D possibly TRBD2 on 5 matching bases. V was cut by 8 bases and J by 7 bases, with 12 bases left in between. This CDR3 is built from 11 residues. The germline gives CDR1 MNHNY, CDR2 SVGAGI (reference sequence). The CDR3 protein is CASDGSGEQYF. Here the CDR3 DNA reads TGTGCCAGCGATGGATCGGGGGAGCAGTACTTC.

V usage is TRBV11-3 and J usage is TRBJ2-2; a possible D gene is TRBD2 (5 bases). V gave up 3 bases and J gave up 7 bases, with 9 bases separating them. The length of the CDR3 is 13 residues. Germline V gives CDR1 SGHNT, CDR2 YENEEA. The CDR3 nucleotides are TGTGCCAGCAGCTTGAGCGGTCTCGGGGAGCTGTTTTTT. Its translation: CASSLSGLGELFF.

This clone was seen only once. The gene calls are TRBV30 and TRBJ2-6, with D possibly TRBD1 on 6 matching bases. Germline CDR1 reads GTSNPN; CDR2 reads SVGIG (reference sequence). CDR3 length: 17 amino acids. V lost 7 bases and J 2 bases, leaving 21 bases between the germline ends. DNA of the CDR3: TGTGCCTTTTTCAGGGGTCGCTTAGCTACTGGGGCCAACGTCCTGACTTTC. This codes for CAFFRGRLATGANVLTF.

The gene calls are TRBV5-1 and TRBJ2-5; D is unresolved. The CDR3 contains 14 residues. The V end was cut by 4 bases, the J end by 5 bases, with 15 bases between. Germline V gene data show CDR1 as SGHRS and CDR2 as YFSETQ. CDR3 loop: CASSGVGNRETQYF. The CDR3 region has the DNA TGCGCCAGCAGCGGGGTGGGAAACCGGGAGACCCAGTACTTC.

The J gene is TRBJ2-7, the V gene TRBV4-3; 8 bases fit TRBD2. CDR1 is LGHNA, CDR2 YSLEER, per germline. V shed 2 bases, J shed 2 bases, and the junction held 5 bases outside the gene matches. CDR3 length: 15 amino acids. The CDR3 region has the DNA TGCGCCAGCAGCCAACAAGCGGGAGCCACCTACGAGCAGTACTTC. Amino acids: CASSQQAGATYEQYF.

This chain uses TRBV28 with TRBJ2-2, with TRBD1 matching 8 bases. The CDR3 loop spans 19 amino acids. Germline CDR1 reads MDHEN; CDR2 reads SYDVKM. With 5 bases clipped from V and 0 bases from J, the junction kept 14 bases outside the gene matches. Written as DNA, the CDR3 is TGTGCCAGCAGTGTGACAGGGGCGACAATTTCCGCGAACACCGGGGAGCTGTTTTTT. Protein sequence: CASSVTGATISANTGELFF.